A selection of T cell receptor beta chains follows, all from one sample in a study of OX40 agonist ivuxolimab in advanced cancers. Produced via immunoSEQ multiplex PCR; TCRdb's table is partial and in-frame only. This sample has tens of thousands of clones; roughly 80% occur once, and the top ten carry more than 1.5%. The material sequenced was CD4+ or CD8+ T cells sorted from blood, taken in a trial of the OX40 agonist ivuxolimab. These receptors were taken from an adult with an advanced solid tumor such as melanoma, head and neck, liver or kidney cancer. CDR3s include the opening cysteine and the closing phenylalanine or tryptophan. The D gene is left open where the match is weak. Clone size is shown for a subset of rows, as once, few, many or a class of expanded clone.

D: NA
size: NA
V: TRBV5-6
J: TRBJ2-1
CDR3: CASRVWGYNEQFF
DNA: TGTGCCAGCAGGGTGTGGGGCTACAATGAGCAGTTCTTC

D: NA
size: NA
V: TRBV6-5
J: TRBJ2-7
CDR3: CASSYSGTVTYEQYF
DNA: TGTGCCAGCAGTTACTCCGGGACGGTTACCTACGAGCAGTACTTC

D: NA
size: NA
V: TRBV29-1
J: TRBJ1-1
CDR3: CSVGTLRGNTEAFF
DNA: TGCAGCGTGGGGACTCTGAGGGGGAACACTGAAGCTTTCTTT

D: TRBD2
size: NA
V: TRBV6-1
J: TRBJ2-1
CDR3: CASSETSGRYNEQFF
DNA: TGTGCCAGCAGTGAAACTAGCGGCAGGTACAATGAGCAGTTCTTC

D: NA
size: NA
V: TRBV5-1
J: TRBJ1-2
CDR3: CASSQTVNYGYTF
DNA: TGCGCCAGCAGCCAGACAGTTAACTATGGCTACACCTTC

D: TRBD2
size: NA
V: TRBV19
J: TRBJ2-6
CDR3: CASSIRRGISGANVLTF
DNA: TGTGCCAGTAGTATCCGGCGGGGGATCTCTGGGGCCAACGTCCTGACTTTC

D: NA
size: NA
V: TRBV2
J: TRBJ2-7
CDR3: CAAGGPSYEQYF
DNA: TGTGCCGCTGGGGGGCCCTCCTACGAGCAGTACTTC

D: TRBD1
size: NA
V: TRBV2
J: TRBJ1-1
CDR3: CASTKGAPGGSINTEAFF
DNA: TGTGCCAGCACCAAGGGGGCGCCAGGGGGCTCAATTAACACTGAAGCTTTCTTT

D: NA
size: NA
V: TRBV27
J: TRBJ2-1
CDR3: CASSLRIDYNEQFF
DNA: TGTGCCAGCAGTCTACGGATCGACTACAATGAGCAGTTCTTC

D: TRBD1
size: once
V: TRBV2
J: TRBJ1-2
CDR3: CASSEARGSGYTF
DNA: TGTGCCAGCAGTGAAGCCAGGGGGTCTGGCTACACCTTC

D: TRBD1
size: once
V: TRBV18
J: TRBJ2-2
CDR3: CASSARQGDTGELFF
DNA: TGTGCCAGCTCAGCAAGACAGGGGGACACCGGGGAGCTGTTTTTT

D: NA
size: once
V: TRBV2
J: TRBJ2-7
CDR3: CASSGGVGWEQYF
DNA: TGTGCCAGCAGTGGGGGGGTAGGTTGGGAGCAGTACTTC

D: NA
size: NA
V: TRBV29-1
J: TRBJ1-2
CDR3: CSVGEGYTF
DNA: TGCAGCGTTGGGGAAGGCTACACCTTC

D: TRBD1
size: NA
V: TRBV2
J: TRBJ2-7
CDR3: CASEDDRVKQYF
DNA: TGTGCCAGCGAAGACGACAGGGTCAAGCAGTACTTC

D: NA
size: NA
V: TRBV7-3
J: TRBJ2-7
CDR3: CASSLDGGEQYF
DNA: TGTGCCAGCAGCTTAGATGGGGGCGAGCAGTACTTC

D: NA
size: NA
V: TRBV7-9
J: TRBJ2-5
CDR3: CASSLGVASGETQYF
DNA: TGTGCCAGCAGCTTAGGGGTGGCCTCAGGGGAGACCCAGTACTTC

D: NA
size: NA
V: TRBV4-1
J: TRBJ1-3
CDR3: CASSQVRLRSSGNTIYF
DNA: TGCGCCAGCAGCCAAGTCCGCCTGCGTAGCTCTGGAAACACCATATATTTT

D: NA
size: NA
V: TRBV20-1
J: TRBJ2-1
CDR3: CSAADQSKQFF
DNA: TGCAGTGCTGCGGACCAGTCCAAGCAGTTCTTC

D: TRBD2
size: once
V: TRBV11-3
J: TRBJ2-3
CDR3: CASSLGLAGSDTQYF
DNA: TGTGCCAGCAGCTTAGGTCTAGCGGGGTCTGATACGCAGTATTTT

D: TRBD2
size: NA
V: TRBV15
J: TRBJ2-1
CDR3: CATSTRTSGNEQFF
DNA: TGTGCCACCAGCACCCGGACTAGCGGCAATGAGCAGTTCTTC

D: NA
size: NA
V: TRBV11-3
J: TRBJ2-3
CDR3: CASSSPQTETTDTQYF
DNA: TGTGCCAGCAGCTCACCCCAGACAGAAACCACAGATACGCAGTATTTT

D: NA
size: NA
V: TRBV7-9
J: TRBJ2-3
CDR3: CASSSGRLPTDTQYF
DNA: TGTGCCAGCAGCTCCGGGAGACTACCGACAGATACGCAGTATTTT

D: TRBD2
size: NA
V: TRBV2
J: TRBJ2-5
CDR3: CASSELAEETQYF
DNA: TGTGCCAGCAGTGAACTAGCGGAAGAGACCCAGTACTTC

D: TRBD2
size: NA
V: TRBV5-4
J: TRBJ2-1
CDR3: CASSLGPSGSAVIEQFF
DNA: TGTGCCAGCAGCTTGGGCCCTAGCGGGAGTGCGGTTATTGAGCAGTTCTTC

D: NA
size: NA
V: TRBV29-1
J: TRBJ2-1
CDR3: CSAEVPYNEQFF
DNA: TGCAGCGCAGAGGTCCCCTACAATGAGCAGTTCTTC

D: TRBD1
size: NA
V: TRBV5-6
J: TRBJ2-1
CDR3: CASSLEDRDEQFF
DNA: TGTGCCAGCAGCTTGGAGGACAGGGACGAGCAGTTCTTC

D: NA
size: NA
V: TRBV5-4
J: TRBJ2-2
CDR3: CASSLVASQELFF
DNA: TGTGCCAGCAGCTTGGTTGCCTCCCAGGAGCTGTTTTTT

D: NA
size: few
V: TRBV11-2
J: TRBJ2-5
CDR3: CASSLDPETETQYF
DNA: TGTGCCAGCAGCTTAGATCCAGAAACAGAGACCCAGTACTTC

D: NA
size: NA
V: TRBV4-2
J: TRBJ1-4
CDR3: CASSQEWRGNEKLFF
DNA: TGTGCCAGCAGCCAAGAATGGCGGGGAAATGAAAAACTGTTTTTT

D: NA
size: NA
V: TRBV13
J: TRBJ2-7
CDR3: CASSLAGSGPYEQYF
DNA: TGTGCCAGCAGCTTAGCCGGGAGTGGACCCTACGAGCAGTACTTC

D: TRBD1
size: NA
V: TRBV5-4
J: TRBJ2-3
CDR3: CASSSPGRQGATDTQYF
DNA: TGTGCCAGCAGCTCGCCGGGGCGGCAGGGGGCGACAGATACGCAGTATTTT

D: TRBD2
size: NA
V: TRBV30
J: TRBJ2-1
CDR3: CAWSVSSGRIDEQFF
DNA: TGTGCCTGGAGTGTATCAAGCGGGAGGATCGATGAGCAGTTCTTC

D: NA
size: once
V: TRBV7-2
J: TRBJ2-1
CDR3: CASSFGWGAYNEQFF
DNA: TGTGCCAGCAGCTTCGGGTGGGGGGCCTACAATGAGCAGTTCTTC

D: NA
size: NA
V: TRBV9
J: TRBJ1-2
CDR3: CASSATGTRYGYTF
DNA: TGTGCCAGCAGCGCCACCGGGACGAGATATGGCTACACCTTC

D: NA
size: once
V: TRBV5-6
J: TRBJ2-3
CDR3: CASSLGSTGVQDTQYF
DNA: TGTGCCAGCAGCTTGGGAAGTACGGGAGTTCAAGATACGCAGTATTTT

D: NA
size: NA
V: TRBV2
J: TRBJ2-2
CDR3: CASSESGAGELFF
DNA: TGTGCCAGCAGTGAGTCAGGGGCCGGGGAGCTGTTTTTT

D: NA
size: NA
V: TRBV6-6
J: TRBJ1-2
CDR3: CASRISSGKGYTF
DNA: TGTGCCAGCAGAATCTCCTCCGGGAAAGGCTACACCTTC

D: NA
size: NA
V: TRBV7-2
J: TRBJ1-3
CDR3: CASSPQTGSGNTIYF
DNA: TGTGCCAGCAGCCCTCAGACAGGCTCTGGAAACACCATATATTTT

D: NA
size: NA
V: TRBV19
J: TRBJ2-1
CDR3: CASAILSSYNEQFF
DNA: TGTGCCAGTGCCATCTTGAGCTCCTACAATGAGCAGTTCTTC

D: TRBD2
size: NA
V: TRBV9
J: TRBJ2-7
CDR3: CASSVVAGVLHF
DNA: TGTGCCAGCAGCGTTGTAGCGGGAGTATTGCACTTC

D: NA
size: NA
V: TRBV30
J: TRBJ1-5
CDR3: CAWSVISNQPQHF
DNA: TGTGCCTGGAGTGTAATATCCAATCAGCCCCAGCATTTT

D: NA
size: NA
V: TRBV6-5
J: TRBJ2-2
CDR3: CASSYSGGELFF
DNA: TGTGCCAGCAGTTACTCTGGTGGGGAGCTGTTTTTT

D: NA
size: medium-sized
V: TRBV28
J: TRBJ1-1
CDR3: CASSSITWEAFF
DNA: TGTGCCAGCAGTTCGATAACATGGGAAGCTTTCTTT

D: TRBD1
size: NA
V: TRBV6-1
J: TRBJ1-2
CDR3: CASSELTGAYGYTF
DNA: TGTGCCAGCAGTGAACTCACAGGGGCCTATGGCTACACCTTC

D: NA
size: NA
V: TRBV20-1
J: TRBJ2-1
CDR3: CSATPSREQFF
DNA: TGCAGTGCCACCCCGAGCCGGGAGCAGTTCTTC

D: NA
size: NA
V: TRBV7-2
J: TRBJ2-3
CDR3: CASSSTPGADTQYF
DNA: TGTGCCAGCAGCTCGACTCCTGGTGCAGATACGCAGTATTTT

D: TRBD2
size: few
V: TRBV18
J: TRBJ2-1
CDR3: CASSPLGLAGGNEQFF
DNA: TGTGCCAGCTCACCCCTCGGACTAGCGGGAGGCAATGAGCAGTTCTTC

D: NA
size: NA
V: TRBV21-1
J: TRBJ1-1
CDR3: CASLGGRLNTEAFF
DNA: TGTGCCAGCCTTGGAGGACGATTGAACACTGAAGCTTTCTTT

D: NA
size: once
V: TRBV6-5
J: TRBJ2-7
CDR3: CASGWRSLNEQYF
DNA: TGTGCCAGCGGATGGCGGTCCCTGAACGAGCAGTACTTC

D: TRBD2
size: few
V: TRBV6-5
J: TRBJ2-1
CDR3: CASTHGGAVGEQFF
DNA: TGTGCCAGCACCCACGGGGGGGCAGTTGGTGAGCAGTTCTTC

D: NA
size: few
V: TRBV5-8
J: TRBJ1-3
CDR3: CASTTSGYENTIYF
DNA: TGTGCCAGCACAACCTCGGGCTACGAAAACACCATATATTTT

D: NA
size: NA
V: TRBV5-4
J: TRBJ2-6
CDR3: CASSFSGAGANVLTF
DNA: TGTGCCAGCAGCTTCTCAGGGGCTGGGGCCAACGTCCTGACTTTC

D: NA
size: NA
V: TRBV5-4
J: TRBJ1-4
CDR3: CASSWAGSAGEKLFF
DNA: TGTGCCAGCAGCTGGGCAGGGTCGGCTGGGGAAAAACTGTTTTTT

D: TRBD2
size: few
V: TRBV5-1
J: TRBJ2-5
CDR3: CASSPAGDETQYF
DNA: TGCGCCAGCAGCCCAGCGGGAGACGAGACCCAGTACTTC

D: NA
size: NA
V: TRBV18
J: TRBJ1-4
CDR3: CASSVESEEKLFF
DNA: TGTGCCAGCTCAGTCGAGTCCGAAGAAAAACTGTTTTTT

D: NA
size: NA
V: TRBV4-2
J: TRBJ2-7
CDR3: CASSQDWQREQYF
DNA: TGTGCCAGCAGCCAGGATTGGCAGCGCGAGCAGTACTTC

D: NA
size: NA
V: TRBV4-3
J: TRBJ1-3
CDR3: CASSQVGELGNTIYF
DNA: TGCGCCAGCAGCCAAGTCGGAGAACTTGGAAACACCATATATTTT